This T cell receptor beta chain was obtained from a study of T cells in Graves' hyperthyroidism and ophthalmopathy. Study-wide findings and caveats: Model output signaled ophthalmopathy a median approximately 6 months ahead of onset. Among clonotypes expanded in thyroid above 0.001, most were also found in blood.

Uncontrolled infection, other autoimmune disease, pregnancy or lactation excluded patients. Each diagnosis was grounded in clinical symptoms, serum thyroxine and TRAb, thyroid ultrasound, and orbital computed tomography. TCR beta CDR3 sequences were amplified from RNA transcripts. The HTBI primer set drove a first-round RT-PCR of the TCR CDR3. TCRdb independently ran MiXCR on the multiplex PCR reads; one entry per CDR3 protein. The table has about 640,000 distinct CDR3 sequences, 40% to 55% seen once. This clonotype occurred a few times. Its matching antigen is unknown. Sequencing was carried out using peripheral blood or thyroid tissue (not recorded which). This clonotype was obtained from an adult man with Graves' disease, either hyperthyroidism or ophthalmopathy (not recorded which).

Here the CDR3 reads CATSSWEGTEAFF. CDR3 coding DNA: TGTGCCACCTCAAGTTGGGAGGGCACTGAAGCTTTCTTT. This chain joins TRBV19 and TRBJ1-1; D gene ambiguous. CDR3 length equals 13 residues. Germline CDR1 is LNHDA and CDR2 is SQIVND (reference sequence). The germline V and J ends were trimmed by 10 bases and 4 bases, with 16 bases remaining between them.